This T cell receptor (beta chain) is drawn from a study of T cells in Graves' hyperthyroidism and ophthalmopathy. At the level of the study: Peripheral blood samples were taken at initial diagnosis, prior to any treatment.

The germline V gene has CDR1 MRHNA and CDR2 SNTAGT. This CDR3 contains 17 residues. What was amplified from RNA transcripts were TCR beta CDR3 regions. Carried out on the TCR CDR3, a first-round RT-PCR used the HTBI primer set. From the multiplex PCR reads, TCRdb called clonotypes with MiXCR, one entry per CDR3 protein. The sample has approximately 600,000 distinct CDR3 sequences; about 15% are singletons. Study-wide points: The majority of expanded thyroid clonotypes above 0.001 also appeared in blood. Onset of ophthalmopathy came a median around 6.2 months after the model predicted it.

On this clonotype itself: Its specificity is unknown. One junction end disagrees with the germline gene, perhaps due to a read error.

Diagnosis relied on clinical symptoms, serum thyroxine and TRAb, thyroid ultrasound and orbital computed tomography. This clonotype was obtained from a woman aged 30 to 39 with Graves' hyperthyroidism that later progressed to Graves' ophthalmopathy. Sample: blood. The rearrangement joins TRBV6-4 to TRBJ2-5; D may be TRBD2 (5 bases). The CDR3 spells CASSYGKGSNFQETQCF. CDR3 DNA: TGTGCCAGCAGTTACGGGAAGGGCTCTAATTTCCAAGAGACCCAGTGCTTC.